This T cell receptor beta chain was profiled in a study of blood T cell repertoires in COVID-19. Across the whole study: PBMCs, B-cell-depleted T cells, or T cells provided the cDNA or gDNA that made up the material.

Germline values: CDR1 LGHDT, CDR2 YNNKEL (reference sequence). CDR3 length: 14 residues. Germline trimming cut 5 bases from V and 8 bases from J; bases unmatched to any gene: 11. Source study methods: Estimation of nucleated cell counts relied on the amplification of reference gene primers. Method: immunoSEQ multiplex PCR; TCRdb's copy keeps in-frame clones and lacks some. V, J and clone size derive from that table, while D and trimming were established from the DNA sequence. The data show roughly 250,000 clones, 70% to 85% seen once. This clone was picked up a small number of times. The chain uses TRBV3-1 (or the pseudogene TRBV3-2) and TRBJ1-2; TRBD1 matches at 7 bases. Sample: peripheral blood. The sequence derives from a woman aged 40 to 50 with active or convalescent COVID-19. This CDR3 reads CASSGDSPLMGYTF. CDR3 nucleotide sequence: TGTGCCAGCAGCGGGGACAGCCCCTTAATGGGCTACACCTTC.